The 11 T cell receptor beta chains presented below share a single source sample, sequenced in a study of T cell changes during pregnancy in multiple sclerosis. Clones were read by immunoSEQ multiplex PCR, and TCRdb kept only the in-frame ones, dropping some. Of about 60,000 clones in the sample, 90% to 95% were seen once. The sequencing here drew on CD8+ T cells from peripheral blood mononuclear cells, taken in the second trimester of pregnancy. The receptors derive from a female donor with multiple sclerosis, enrolled in a pregnancy study.

This sequence joins TRBV11-2 and TRBJ2-1; 10 bases agree with TRBD2. The CDR3 has 15 amino acids. Germline trimming cut 5 bases from V and 6 bases from J; bases unmatched to any gene: 7. Germline V gene lookup returns CDR1 SGHAT and CDR2 FQNNGV. In DNA, the CDR3 is TGTGCCAGCAGCCCGAGCGGGGGGGCCAGCAATGAGCAGTTCTTC. Translated, it gives CASSPSGGASNEQFF.

This sequence joins TRBV10-1 and TRBJ2-7, with D maybe TRBD1 (6 bases). This CDR3 has 12 amino acids. Germline CDR1 is WNHNN and CDR2 is SYGVQD (reference sequence). V was clipped by 3 bases and J by 7 bases, with 10 bases between them. The CDR3, as DNA: TGCGCCAGCAGTGAATATCAGGGGGAGCAGTACTTC. It yields the protein CASSEYQGEQYF.

The chain links TRBV7-9 to TRBJ1-1; no definite D call. Trimming shortened V by 1 base and J by 2 bases, and 8 bases separated the two germline ends. The CDR3 totals 14 residues. Looked up from germline, CDR1 is SEHNR and CDR2 is FQNEAQ (reference sequence). This CDR3 is CASSLGGLNTEAFF. CDR3 DNA: TGTGCCAGCAGCTTAGGAGGTCTAAACACTGAAGCTTTCTTT.

This clone was detected a few times. This chain connects TRBV7-9 to TRBJ2-5; TRBD1 is a possible D gene (5 bases). The CDR3 totals 13 residues. Looked up from germline, CDR1 is SEHNR and CDR2 is FQNEAQ (reference sequence). With 8 bases removed from V and 5 bases from J, the gap between germline ends came to 15 bases. The CDR3 sequence is CASFSWGVETQYF. The CDR3, as DNA: TGTGCCAGCTTCTCGTGGGGCGTGGAGACCCAGTACTTC.

V is TRBV14 and J is TRBJ2-7, with 8 bases fitting TRBD1. After removal of 4 bases from V and 0 bases from J, the junction contained 2 bases not matched to a gene. The length of the CDR3 is 14 residues. CDR1 and CDR2 from the germline V gene are SGHDN and FVKESK. This chain's CDR3 is CASSRTGSSYEQYF. In DNA, the CDR3 is TGTGCCAGCAGCCGGACAGGGAGCTCCTACGAGCAGTACTTC.

CDR3 DNA sequence: TGTGCCAGCAGCGCCGGTCCGTCTGGGGCCAACGTCCTGACTTTC. This gives the protein CASSAGPSGANVLTF. The chain joins TRBV5-4 to TRBJ2-6, with unresolved D. Trimming removed 4 bases at V and 1 base at J, with 9 bases between. CDR3 size: 15 residues. Germline CDR1 and CDR2: SGHNT and YYREEE (reference sequence).

The chain is built from TRBV19 and TRBJ2-7; 11 bases map to TRBD2. Germline-derived CDR1 and CDR2 are LNHDA and SQIVND (reference sequence). The trim removed 3 bases at V and 6 bases at J, leaving 7 bases unmatched. The CDR3 is 15 amino acids. The DNA for the CDR3 is TGTGCCAGTAGTATCATAGCGGGAGGGCCGGGCGAGCAGTACTTC. Translated: CASSIIAGGPGEQYF.

The chain carries TRBV19 and TRBJ2-1, with 8 bases aligning to TRBD1. Germline V gives CDR1 LNHDA, CDR2 SQIVND (reference sequence). The length of the CDR3 is 13 residues. V lost 9 bases and J lost 2; bases outside the gene matches: 3. The CDR3 spells CASRTGTYNEQFF. CDR3 bases: TGTGCCAGCCGGACAGGGACCTACAATGAGCAGTTCTTC.

The chain joins TRBV30 to TRBJ1-4; 7 bases map to TRBD1. CDR3 length: 14 residues. Germline lookup yields CDR1 GTSNPN and CDR2 SVGIG (reference sequence). J gave up 8 bases and V 0 bases, and 6 bases lay outside the gene matches. CDR3 bases: TGTGCCTGGAGTGTGCAGGGGGGACAGGAAAAACTGTTTTTT. Translated: CAWSVQGGQEKLFF.

The CDR3 loop reads CSGRTGGNEQFF. CDR3 nucleotides: TGCAGCGGCAGGACAGGGGGCAATGAGCAGTTCTTC. The rearrangement uses TRBV29-1 and TRBJ2-1; 10 nucleotides agree with TRBD1. Germline values: CDR1 SQVTM, CDR2 ANQGSEA. This CDR3 region has 12 residues. The ends lost 7 bases at V and 6 bases at J; junction bases unmatched: 3.

The CDR3 region is CASSRSTGEETQYF. The CDR3 DNA reads TGTGCCAGCAGCAGATCGACTGGAGAAGAGACCCAGTACTTC. The gene calls are TRBV4-2 and TRBJ2-5; D remains unclear. Germline lookup yields CDR1 LGHNA and CDR2 YNFKEQ. Trimming shortened V by 5 bases and J by 3 bases, and 13 bases separated the two germline ends. The CDR3 is made up of 14 amino acids.